A selection of T cell receptor beta chains follows, all from one sample in a study of blood T cell repertoires in COVID-19. Profiling relied on immunoSEQ multiplex PCR, and the TCRdb table lists in-frame clones only, not all of them. The sample has 200,000 to 250,000 clones, 82% seen once. The sequenced sample was peripheral blood. Receptors originate from a woman aged 70-85 years with acute or convalescent COVID-19. The CDR3 runs from the conserved cysteine through the conserved F or W. A D gene is named only where the DNA matches it firmly. Clone size is stated in some rows and not others, as once, few, many or a class when expanded.

NA,TRBV24-1,TRBJ2-1,NA,TGTGCCACCAGTTCGGGGGACTCCTACAATGAGCAGTTCTTC,CATSSGDSYNEQFF
TRBD1,TRBV11-2,TRBJ2-2,NA,TGTGCCAGCAAAGGGGCAGGGGGCTCCGGGGAGCTGTTTTTT,CASKGAGGSGELFF
TRBD1,TRBV5-5,TRBJ2-7,NA,TGTGCCAGCAGCTTCCGAGACAGGGGGGAACTCTACGAGCAGTACTTC,CASSFRDRGELYEQYF
TRBD2,TRBV28,TRBJ2-5,NA,TGTGCCAGCAGGACTAGCGGGCCGAAATTTTTCCAAGAGACCCAGTACTTC,CASRTSGPKFFQETQYF
TRBD2,TRBV7-8,TRBJ2-5,NA,TGTGCCAGCAGCTTAGTGGCGGGGGAAGTTACCCAGTACTTC,CASSLVAGEVTQYF
NA,TRBV5-1,TRBJ2-1,NA,TGCGCCAGCAGCCCGGTGCCAGGGTCGATGAATGAGCAGTTCTTC,CASSPVPGSMNEQFF
NA,TRBV3-1/TRBV3-2,TRBJ1-1,NA,TGTGCCAGCAGCCAACAGGGGAAAGCTTTCTTT,CASSQQGKAFF
NA,TRBV5-1,TRBJ2-3,once,TGCGCCAGCAGCCGGGACTCCGTCACAGATACGCAGTATTTT,CASSRDSVTDTQYF
NA,TRBV28,TRBJ1-2,NA,TGTGCCAGCAGTTTGGGTGCGGGAGGCTATGGCTACACCTTC,CASSLGAGGYGYTF
TRBD1,TRBV7-9,TRBJ1-4,NA,TGTGCCAGCAGCACCGGGACAGGGTATGAAAAACTGTTTTTT,CASSTGTGYEKLFF
NA,TRBV4-1,TRBJ2-2,NA,TGCGCCAGCAGCCAACCACAATACACCGGGGAGCTGTTTTTT,CASSQPQYTGELFF
NA,TRBV30,TRBJ1-2,once,TGTGCCGGAATCAGTACAGATTGGGGCTACACCTTC,CAGISTDWGYTF
NA,TRBV6-2/TRBV6-3,TRBJ1-2,NA,TGTGCCAGCAGTTCAACAGAAAATGGCTACACCTTC,CASSSTENGYTF
TRBD1,TRBV6-5,TRBJ1-6,once,TGTGCCAGCAGTTACTCAGGGGGCGGAAATTCACCCCTCCACTTT,CASSYSGGGNSPLHF
TRBD1,TRBV7-9,TRBJ2-7,NA,TGTGCCAGCAGCTTAGAGACAGGGTCCTACGAGCAGTACTTC,CASSLETGSYEQYF
NA,TRBV19,TRBJ2-2,once,TGTGCCAGTAGTAAGGGGAATGGCGGGGAGCTGTTTTTT,CASSKGNGGELFF